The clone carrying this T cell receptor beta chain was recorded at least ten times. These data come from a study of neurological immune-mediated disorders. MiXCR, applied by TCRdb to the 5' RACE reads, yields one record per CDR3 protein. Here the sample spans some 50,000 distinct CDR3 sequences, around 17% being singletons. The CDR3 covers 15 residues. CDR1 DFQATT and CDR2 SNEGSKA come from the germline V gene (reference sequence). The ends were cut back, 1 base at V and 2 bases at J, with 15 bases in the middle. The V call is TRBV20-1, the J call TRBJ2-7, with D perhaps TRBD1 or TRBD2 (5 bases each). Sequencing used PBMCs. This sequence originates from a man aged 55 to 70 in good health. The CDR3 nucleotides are TGCAGTGCTAGAGTAAGGGGTAGCGCGGCCTACGAGCAGTACTTC. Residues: CSARVRGSAAYEQYF.